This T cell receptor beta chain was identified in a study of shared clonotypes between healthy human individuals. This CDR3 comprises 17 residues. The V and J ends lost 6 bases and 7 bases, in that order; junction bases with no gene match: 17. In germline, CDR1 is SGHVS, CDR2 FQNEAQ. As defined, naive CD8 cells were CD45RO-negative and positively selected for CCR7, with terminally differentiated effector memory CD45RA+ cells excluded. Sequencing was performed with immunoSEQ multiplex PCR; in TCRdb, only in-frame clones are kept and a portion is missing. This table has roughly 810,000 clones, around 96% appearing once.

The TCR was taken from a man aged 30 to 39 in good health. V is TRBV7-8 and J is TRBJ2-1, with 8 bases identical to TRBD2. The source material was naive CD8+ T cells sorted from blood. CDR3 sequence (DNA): TGTGCCAGCAGAAGTTCACTAGCGGAGAGAAAAGGAAATGAGCAGTTCTTC. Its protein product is CASRSSLAERKGNEQFF.